This TCR beta chain appears in the sequencing data of a study of metastatic and nonmetastatic thyroid tumors. All patients were treatment-naive before thyroid surgery. Using MiXCR, TCRdb re-called clones from the PCR reads. The sample carries 20,000 to 30,000 clones, more than 13% recorded once. Sequencing was performed on blood. The sequence was collected from a female donor with papillary thyroid cancer or a benign thyroid nodule (not recorded which). Some clones in this sample may be carry-over from other donors' samples.

The CDR3 bases are TGTGCCAGCAGCTTGGGGGGAGGGACCGAGGGGCAGTATTTT. Protein: CASSLGGGTEGQYF. V gene TRBV11-2 combines with J gene TRBJ2-3; 7 positions match TRBD2. In germline, CDR1 is SGHAT, CDR2 FQNNGV. The ends lost 3 bases at V and 11 bases at J; junction bases unmatched: 11. This CDR3 contains 14 residues.